Shown below are 27 T cell receptor beta chains from a single sample sequenced in a study of cytomegalovirus exposure and HLA in healthy donors. It was with 60 Vbeta and 13 Jbeta primers that the PCR ran. Repertoires were generated with immunoSEQ multiplex PCR, while TCRdb's copy carries only in-frame clones and drops some. The data show 98,000 or so clones, under 85% seen once. The sequencing sample was made of PBMCs. Every receptor here comes from a man between 40 and 49 years old in good health and CMV-seronegative.

Details on this clone: At one end the junction does not follow the germline gene, possibly because of a read error. The chain employs TRBV7-9 and TRBJ1-2, with a tentative D call TRBD1 (5 bases). The V gene's germline CDR1 is SEHNR and CDR2 FQNEAQ (reference sequence). The CDR3 is 12 residues long. Here the CDR3 reads CSSSYPGYGYTF. The CDR3 region has the DNA TGTTCCAGCAGCTATCCAGGGTATGGCTACACCTTC.

The chain joins TRBV6-1 to TRBJ1-5, with 7 bases aligning to TRBD1. Trimming cost V 2 bases and J 4 bases; bases outside gene matches: 11. Germline V gene data show CDR1 as MNHNS and CDR2 as SASEGT. This CDR3 contains 17 residues. CDR3 coding DNA: TGTGCCAGCAGTGAAAGGCTCGACAGGGTTGTTAATCAGCCCCAGCATTTT. Encoded protein: CASSERLDRVVNQPQHF.

This clone was counted between two and nine times. The chain joins TRBV5-6 to TRBJ2-3; no reliable D call. This CDR3 contains 15 residues. Germline assignment: CDR1 SGHDT and CDR2 YYEEEE. Trimming stripped 6 bases from V and 0 bases from J, with 14 bases between. CDR3 nucleotide sequence: TGTGCCAGCACGAAGATCGGTGTGAGCACAGATACGCAGTATTTT. It specifies CASTKIGVSTDTQYF.

This chain uses TRBV7-2 with TRBJ1-5, with D uncertain. V gave up 0 bases and J gave up 0 bases, with 9 bases separating them. From germline, CDR1 is SGHTA and CDR2 FQGNSA. This CDR3 has 16 amino acids. CDR3 DNA sequence: TGTGCCAGCAGCTTAGCGGAGACGTATAGCAATCAGCCCCAGCATTTT. Translation gives CASSLAETYSNQPQHF.

With regard to this clone: Compared with germline, one end of the junction differs, possibly owing to a read error. The chain is built from TRBV29-1 and TRBJ2-7; 7 bases fit TRBD1. The CDR3 has 12 residues. Germline CDR1 and CDR2: SQVTM and ANQGSEA. The CDR3 loop is CSVRDSTYKQYF. The CDR3 nucleotides are TGCAGCGTTCGGGACAGTACCTACAAGCAGTACTTC.

The CDR3 DNA reads as TGTGCCAGCAGCACCGACAGGGGGAGGGCACCCCTCCACTTT. It translates to CASSTDRGRAPLHF. The chain is built from TRBV7-2 and TRBJ1-6; TRBD1 agrees at 9 bases. The CDR3 has 14 residues. Losses at the gene ends were 5 bases for V and 11 bases for J; bases not matched to a gene: 7. CDR1 SGHTA and CDR2 FQGNSA come from the germline V gene.

The chain is built from TRBV28 and TRBJ1-5; 8 bases agree with TRBD1. Germline lookup yields CDR1 MDHEN and CDR2 SYDVKM. The CDR3 is made up of 16 amino acids. Trimming removed 5 bases from V and 1 base from J; junction bases left unmatched: 7. CDR3 in amino acids: CASSAPGGPSNQPQHF. The CDR3, as DNA: TGTGCCAGCAGTGCCCCAGGGGGCCCAAGCAATCAGCCCCAGCATTTT.

The V gene is TRBV13, the J gene TRBJ2-7; the D gene is possibly TRBD1 (6 bases). V lost 5 bases, J lost 3 bases, and 14 bases lay in between. CDR1 and CDR2 from the germline V gene are PRHDT and FYEKMQ (reference sequence). This CDR3 comprises 14 residues. In nucleotides, the CDR3 is TGTGCCAGCAGCCCCGCCGGGACACTCTACGAGCAGTACTTC. It yields the protein CASSPAGTLYEQYF.

This sequence joins TRBV5-4 and TRBJ2-7; possibly TRBD1 for D (6 bases). CDR3 size: 15 residues. V was pared by 3 bases and J by 3 bases, with 16 bases between. In germline, CDR1 is SGHNT, CDR2 YYREEE (reference sequence). CDR3: CASSSKGGPDYEQYF. CDR3 coding DNA: TGTGCCAGCAGCTCAAAAGGGGGACCAGACTACGAGCAGTACTTC.

The V and J genes are TRBV11-3 and TRBJ2-3; 8 positions agree with TRBD2. The junction had 6 bases not matched to a gene; V was cut back by 4 bases and J by 9 bases. The germline gives CDR1 SGHNT, CDR2 YENEEA. The CDR3 is 13 residues long. CDR3 coding DNA: TGTGCCAGCAGCTCTCCCCCTAGCGGGACGCAGTATTTT. Protein: CASSSPPSGTQYF.

This chain links TRBV28 with TRBJ2-7; D might be TRBD2 (6 bases). Germline values: CDR1 MDHEN, CDR2 SYDVKM. The CDR3 loop spans 16 amino acids. Between the trimmed V and J ends, which lost 1 base and 2 bases, there was a span of 15 bases. For the CDR3, the DNA is TGTGCCAGCAGTTTATCGGGCGTCGGGAGTACCTACGAGCAGTACTTC. Residues: CASSLSGVGSTYEQYF.

This rearrangement joins TRBV28 to TRBJ2-7; a weak D match, TRBD1 (7 bases). The CDR3 has 14 residues. Germline V CDR1 and CDR2: MDHEN, SYDVKM. Between the trimmed V and J ends, which lost 6 bases and 4 bases, there was a span of 16 bases. The CDR3 spells CASSPPTGRYEQYF. The CDR3 DNA sequence: TGTGCCAGCAGCCCACCGACAGGGAGGTACGAGCAGTACTTC.

V is TRBV7-2 and J is TRBJ1-6, with a weak D call TRBD1 (5 bases). CDR1 is SGHTA and CDR2 is FQGNSA in the germline V gene. The CDR3 contains 15 residues. V lost 1 base and J 7 bases, leaving 11 bases between the germline ends. CDR3 DNA sequence: TGTGCCAGCAGCTTAGGCGGCAGGGTGAATTCACCCCTCCACTTT. Its translation: CASSLGGRVNSPLHF.

The chain is built from TRBV2 and TRBJ2-3; a weak D match, TRBD1 (6 bases). V lost 8 bases and J lost 2, with 17 bases in between. CDR3 size: 15 residues. Germline-derived CDR1 and CDR2 are SNHLY and FYNNEI. The CDR3 nucleotides read TGTGCCAGCGTACGGGACAACCTCATCACAGATACGCAGTATTTT. The encoded protein is CASVRDNLITDTQYF.

V is TRBV6-5 and J is TRBJ2-1; TRBD1 matches at 7 bases. V dropped 3 bases and J dropped 6; count of bases not matched to a gene: 11. The CDR3 runs 16 residues. The germline V gene encodes CDR1 MNHEY and CDR2 SVGAGI. The CDR3: CASSYGEGARVNEQFF. The CDR3 region has the DNA TGTGCCAGCAGTTATGGAGAGGGGGCCCGGGTCAATGAGCAGTTCTTC.

This CDR3 reads CASGASGGPGYNEQFF. The CDR3 bases are TGTGCCAGCGGGGCAAGCGGGGGGCCGGGGTACAATGAGCAGTTCTTC. The genes are TRBV9 and TRBJ2-1, with TRBD2 matching 9 bases. The CDR3 sequence is 16 residues long. Germline assignment: CDR1 SGDLS and CDR2 YYNGEE. After removal of 7 bases from V and 4 bases from J, the junction contained 12 bases not matched to a gene.

The chain carries TRBV4-2 and TRBJ2-5; 8 bases are shared with TRBD2. The J call could be wrong; TRBJ2-7 is a better fit for the DNA end. The CDR3 spans 16 residues. The germline V gene has CDR1 LGHNA and CDR2 YNFKEQ. For the CDR3, the DNA is TGTGCCAGCAGCCAAGATGTCCTAGCGGGTTCCTACGAGCAGTACTTC. Its translation is CASSQDVLAGSYEQYF.

V usage is TRBV7-2 and J usage is TRBJ2-1, with D possibly matching TRBD1 (6 bases). Trimming pared 2 bases from V and 0 bases from J, leaving 14 bases between. The germline V gene has CDR1 SGHTA and CDR2 FQGNSA. The CDR3 length is 17 residues. CDR3 amino acids: CASSLRQALSSYNEQFF. CDR3 DNA: TGTGCCAGCAGCTTAAGACAGGCCTTGTCCTCCTACAATGAGCAGTTCTTC.

The chain links TRBV5-1 to TRBJ2-7; maybe TRBD2 (6 bases). Trimming pared 4 bases from V and 6 bases from J, leaving 17 bases between. Germline CDR1 is SGHRS and CDR2 is YFSETQ. This CDR3 contains 14 residues. CDR3 protein: CASSTGTPEGEQYF. In DNA, the CDR3 is TGCGCCAGCAGCACCGGGACTCCTGAGGGCGAGCAGTACTTC. Supplemented by reference TRBV5-1 and TRBJ2-7, the full variable domain reads KAGVTQTPRYLIKTRGQQVTLSCSPISGHRSVSWYQQTPGQGLQFLFEYFSETQRNKGNFPGRFSGRQFSNSRSEMNVSTLELGDSALYLCASSTGTPEGEQYFGPGTRLTVT.

This chain joins TRBV4-1 and TRBJ2-7; 10 bases line up with TRBD1. Germline values: CDR1 MGHRA, CDR2 YSYEKL. The V segment lost 3 bases and the J segment 3 bases; nucleotides outside the gene matches: 5. The CDR3 consists of 15 residues. The CDR3 protein is CASSHGGQGIYEQYF. In DNA form, the CDR3 reads TGCGCCAGCAGCCACGGGGGACAGGGGATCTACGAGCAGTACTTC.

J is TRBJ2-3 and V is TRBV15; D unclear. CDR3 length equals 16 residues. Trimming took off 0 bases at V and 4 bases at J, with 14 bases between the two ends. Germline V gene sequence: CDR1 LNHNV, CDR2 YYDKDF (reference sequence). This CDR3 reads CATSREKPGRSDTQYF. The CDR3 DNA is TGTGCCACCAGCAGAGAAAAGCCGGGTCGGTCAGATACGCAGTATTTT.

This clone has more than one count but fewer than ten. CDR3 protein: CASSEDRGSNQPQHF. CDR3 in DNA: TGTGCCAGCAGTGAGGACAGGGGAAGCAATCAGCCCCAGCATTTT. The V gene is TRBV6-1, the J gene TRBJ1-5; 9 nucleotides line up with TRBD1. The V gene's germline CDR1 is MNHNS and CDR2 SASEGT. V trimming: 3 bases; J trimming: 1 base; junction bases outside the gene matches: 1. The CDR3 covers 15 residues.

CDR3 sequence: CASRKDREAGYTF. CDR3 nucleotides: TGTGCCAGCAGGAAAGACAGGGAAGCGGGCTACACCTTC. This chain uses TRBV2 with TRBJ1-2, with 7 bases that match TRBD1. This CDR3 spans 13 amino acids. From germline, CDR1 is SNHLY and CDR2 FYNNEI. V lost 6 bases and J lost 8; bases outside the gene matches: 9.

J is TRBJ1-4 and V is TRBV9; 12 bases align to TRBD1. J lost 3 bases, V lost 0 bases, and 3 bases had no gene match. The germline V gene has CDR1 SGDLS and CDR2 YYNGEE. The CDR3 length is 17 residues. DNA for the CDR3: TGTGCCAGCAGCGTAGGGGGACAGGGGGCTCCTAATGAAAAACTGTTTTTT. This translates into CASSVGGQGAPNEKLFF.

V and J are TRBV5-5 and TRBJ1-1; tentatively, D is TRBD1 (6 bases). Germline CDR1 is SGHKS and CDR2 is YYEKEE (reference sequence). CDR3 length: 15 amino acids. V lost 1 base and J 3 bases, leaving 13 bases between the germline ends. CDR3 amino acids: CASSLPPGVDTEAFF. The CDR3 coding sequence is TGTGCCAGCAGCTTGCCCCCAGGGGTCGACACTGAAGCTTTCTTT.

This chain connects TRBV9 to TRBJ1-5; no clear D. This CDR3 contains 14 residues. CDR1 and CDR2 from the germline V gene are SGDLS and YYNGEE. V lost 4 bases and J lost 2, with 10 bases in between. The CDR3 is CASSLGRGNQPQHF. In DNA, the CDR3 is TGTGCCAGCAGCCTCGGGAGGGGCAATCAGCCCCAGCATTTT. Supplemented by reference TRBV9 and TRBJ1-5, the full variable domain reads DSGVTQTPKHLITATGQRVTLRCSPRSGDLSVYWYQQSLDQGLQFLIQYYNGEERAKGNILERFSAQQFPDLHSELNLSSLELGDSALYFCASSLGRGNQPQHFGDGTRLSIL.

The CDR3 sequence is CASSLGAVGSGANVLTF. The CDR3 coding sequence is TGCGCCAGCAGCCTTGGGGCCGTGGGTTCTGGGGCCAACGTCCTGACTTTC. V and J are TRBV5-1 and TRBJ2-6; tentative D call: TRBD1 (5 bases). Trimming pared 4 bases from V and 1 base from J, leaving 15 bases between. CDR1 is SGHRS and CDR2 is YFSETQ in the germline V gene. The CDR3 runs 17 residues.